The rows below give T cell receptor beta chains drawn from one sample of a study of Ad26.COV2.S vaccination and SARS-CoV-2 variants. Some clones are missing from TCRdb's copy, which holds only in-frame ones; the method was immunoSEQ multiplex PCR. Counted here are around 350,000 clones, roughly 81% occurring once; the ten biggest clones make up 2.5% to 3.5%. The sample in question was peripheral blood, obtained in a trial of Ad26.COV2.S vaccine versus placebo. Source of these receptors: a person between 18 and 65 years old who received the Ad26.COV2.S COVID-19 vaccine or a placebo. The CDR3 runs from the conserved cysteine through the conserved F or W. A D gene is named only where the DNA matches it firmly.

v_call: TRBV7-2; j_call: TRBJ1-4; d_call: -; cdr3_nt: TGTGCCAGCAGCTTAGTCCAGGCCCCAAATGAAAAACTGTTTTTT; cdr3_aa: CASSLVQAPNEKLFF
v_call: TRBV5-4; j_call: TRBJ2-5; d_call: -; cdr3_nt: TGTGCCAGCAGCCACCCTACGACAGGCGAGACCCAGTACTTC; cdr3_aa: CASSHPTTGETQYF
v_call: TRBV5-1; j_call: TRBJ2-3; d_call: TRBD1; cdr3_nt: TGCGCCAGCAGCTTGGACAGGGGAAGGCCAGATACGCAGTATTTT; cdr3_aa: CASSLDRGRPDTQYF
v_call: TRBV7-2; j_call: TRBJ2-1; d_call: -; cdr3_nt: TGTGCCAGCAGCTTACTGGTTGGCGGAGCACACAATGAGCAGTTCTTC; cdr3_aa: CASSLLVGGAHNEQFF
v_call: TRBV19; j_call: TRBJ2-2; d_call: -; cdr3_nt: TGTGCCAGTAGTATTCGAGGCAGGGGAAACACCGGGGAGCTGTTTTTT; cdr3_aa: CASSIRGRGNTGELFF
v_call: TRBV7-2; j_call: TRBJ2-1; d_call: -; cdr3_nt: TGTGCCAGCAGCTCCGGCCCCGAGTCCCAATACAATGAGCAGTTCTTC; cdr3_aa: CASSSGPESQYNEQFF
v_call: TRBV7-6; j_call: TRBJ2-1; d_call: -; cdr3_nt: TGTGCCAGCAGCTTCGCCCCGGCACAGGCGGCCTACAATGAGCAGTTCTTC; cdr3_aa: CASSFAPAQAAYNEQFF
v_call: TRBV14; j_call: TRBJ2-5; d_call: -; cdr3_nt: TGTGCCAGCAGCCAAGAAGTAGGGAAAGGCCAAGAGACCCAGTACTTC; cdr3_aa: CASSQEVGKGQETQYF
v_call: TRBV20-1; j_call: TRBJ2-7; d_call: -; cdr3_nt: TGCAGTGCTAGTCATCGGGGGGCGGGGTACGAGCAGTACTTC; cdr3_aa: CSASHRGAGYEQYF
v_call: TRBV7-9; j_call: TRBJ2-5; d_call: -; cdr3_nt: TGTGCCAGCAGCTCTAACCCAGGGGAAGAGACCCAGTACTTC; cdr3_aa: CASSSNPGEETQYF
v_call: TRBV19; j_call: TRBJ1-3; d_call: TRBD1; cdr3_nt: TGTGCCAGTAGTAAACGACAGGGGGTTTTGTCTGGAAACACCATATATTTT; cdr3_aa: CASSKRQGVLSGNTIYF
v_call: TRBV5-5; j_call: TRBJ2-1; d_call: -; cdr3_nt: TGTGCCAGCAGCTTCACCTACAATGAGCAGTTCTTC; cdr3_aa: CASSFTYNEQFF
v_call: TRBV28; j_call: TRBJ1-4; d_call: -; cdr3_nt: TGTGCCAGCAGTTCCAATCCCTTCTTGGTAGGAGAAGAAAAACTGTTTTTT; cdr3_aa: CASSSNPFLVGEEKLFF
v_call: TRBV2; j_call: TRBJ2-1; d_call: TRBD2; cdr3_nt: TGTGCCAGCAGAGTCCCTAGCGGTAATGAGCAGTTCTTC; cdr3_aa: CASRVPSGNEQFF